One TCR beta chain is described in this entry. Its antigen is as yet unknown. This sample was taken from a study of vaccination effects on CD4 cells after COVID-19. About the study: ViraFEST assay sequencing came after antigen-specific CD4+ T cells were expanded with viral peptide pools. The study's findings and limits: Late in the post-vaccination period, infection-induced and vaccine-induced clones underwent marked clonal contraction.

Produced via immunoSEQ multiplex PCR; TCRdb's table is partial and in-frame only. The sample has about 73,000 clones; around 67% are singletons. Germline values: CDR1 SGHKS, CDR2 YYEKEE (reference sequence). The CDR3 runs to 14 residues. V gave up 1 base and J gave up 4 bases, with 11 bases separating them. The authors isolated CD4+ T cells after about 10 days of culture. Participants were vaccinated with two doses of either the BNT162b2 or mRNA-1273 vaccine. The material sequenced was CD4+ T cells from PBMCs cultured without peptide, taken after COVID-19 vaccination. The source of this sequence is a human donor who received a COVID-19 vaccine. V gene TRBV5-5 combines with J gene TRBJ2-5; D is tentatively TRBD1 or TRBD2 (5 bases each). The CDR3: CASSLSGTRETQYF. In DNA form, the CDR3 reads TGTGCCAGCAGCTTGTCCGGGACCAGAGAGACCCAGTACTTC.